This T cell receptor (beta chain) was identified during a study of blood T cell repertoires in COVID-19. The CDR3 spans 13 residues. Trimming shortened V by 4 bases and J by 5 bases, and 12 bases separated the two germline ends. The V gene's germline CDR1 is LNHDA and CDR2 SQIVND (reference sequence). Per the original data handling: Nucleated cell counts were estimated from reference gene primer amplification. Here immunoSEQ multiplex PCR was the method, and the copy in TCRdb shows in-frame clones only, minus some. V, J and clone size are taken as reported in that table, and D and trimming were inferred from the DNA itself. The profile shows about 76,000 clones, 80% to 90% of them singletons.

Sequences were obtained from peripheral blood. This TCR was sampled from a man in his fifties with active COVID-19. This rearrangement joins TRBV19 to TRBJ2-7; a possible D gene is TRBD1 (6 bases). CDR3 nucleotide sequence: TGTGCCAGTAGTAACAGGGAAAGGAACGAGCAGTACTTC. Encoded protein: CASSNRERNEQYF.